One and the same sample provided the 4 T cell receptor beta chains below, sequenced in a study of CD8 T cell repertoires and HIV-1 epitope variants (dated by TCRdb to about 2020). Their recognized antigens are unknown. Preparation of the library involved the immunoSEQ multiplex PCR assay. TCRdb took over this immuneACCESS table, retaining in-frame rearrangements with V and J assigned. Such tables are incomplete; in checked studies, under half of the missing clones stem from an unresolved V gene, and the remainder is unexplained. This sample lists about 3,100 clones; approximately 70% were detected once. About 40% of the sample belongs to the ten largest clones. Sequenced sample: cultured CD8+ T cells derived from PBMCs. These TCRs come from a male donor with HIV.

This sequence joins TRBV5-1 and TRBJ2-3, with D perhaps TRBD1 (5 bases). Between the trimmed V and J ends, which lost 0 bases and 2 bases, there was a span of 10 bases. The germline CDR1 and CDR2 sequences are SGHRS and YFSETQ. The CDR3 runs 15 residues. CDR3 loop: CASSLGQTVTDTQYF. CDR3 nucleotides: TGCGCCAGCAGCTTGGGACAGACGGTCACAGATACGCAGTATTTT. The full variable domain, completed using reference TRBV5-1 and TRBJ2-3, is KAGVTQTPRYLIKTRGQQVTLSCSPISGHRSVSWYQQTPGQGLQFLFEYFSETQRNKGNFPGRFSGRQFSNSRSEMNVSTLELGDSALYLCASSLGQTVTDTQYFGPGTRLTVL.

The chain employs TRBV28 and TRBJ1-1; D is unresolved. Trimming removed 2 bases at V and 1 base at J, with 8 bases between. Germline V gene lookup returns CDR1 MDHEN and CDR2 SYDVKM. The CDR3 is made up of 14 amino acids. CDR3 protein: CASSLLITNTEAFF. The CDR3 DNA follows: TGTGCCAGCAGTTTACTCATAACGAACACTGAAGCTTTCTTT.

The chain combines TRBV30 with TRBJ1-2; 8 bases line up with TRBD1. This CDR3 has 12 residues. V shed 4 bases, J shed 9 bases, and the junction held 7 bases outside the gene matches. Germline V lookup: CDR1 GTSNPN, CDR2 SVGIG (reference sequence). The CDR3 loop is CAWIPGGLRYTF. Written as DNA, the CDR3 is TGTGCCTGGATCCCAGGGGGCCTGCGCTACACCTTC.

The chain combines TRBV28 with TRBJ2-1; TRBD2 is a possible D gene (5 bases). The CDR3 runs 17 residues. V lost 3 bases and J 3 bases, leaving 18 bases between the germline ends. Germline V gene data show CDR1 as MDHEN and CDR2 as SYDVKM. CDR3 sequence reads: CASSFTTEGTVYNEQFF. The CDR3 nucleotides read TGTGCCAGCAGTTTTACCACTGAGGGAACCGTCTACAATGAGCAGTTCTTC.